This entry features one TCR beta chain sequence. This receptor's antigen is unknown. The sample holds no much larger clone one base away, and base qualities are not on file. This sample is drawn from a study of monozygotic twins with cystic fibrosis (dated by TCRdb to the early 2020s). Background for the entire study: Barcoded libraries were prepared from three micrograms of fragmented DNA with roughly 14 PCR cycles. The study compared TCR beta repertoires within and between 16 monozygotic twin pairs with cystic fibrosis to assess genetic influence on V and J gene usage. Ten female and six male twin pairs, aged about 2.0 to 36.4 years (median around 10 years) and mostly children and adolescents, were included in the cohort. Twins were ranked among around 1,000 cohort participants for weight-for-height and FEVPerc (FEV1 disease centile) at the day of blood sampling. Data for three of the twin pairs had been reported previously in another context. Summary of the overall study and its limitations: Simpson clonality was found to be generally low (median approximately 0.01), suggesting a naive-dominated repertoire, although higher clonality was observed in the most severely affected patients. The greatest similarity to the co-twin was observed for V gene usage in 13 of 16 pairs and for J usage in 8 of 16 pairs, which suggested genetic constraints. The cohort was small, and no association was found between shared CDR3 numbers and age, concordance or disease severity. Significantly higher nucleotide-identical clonotype sharing was observed within monozygotic CF twin pairs than between unrelated CF individuals (P = 0.000026, Mann-Whitney).

The twin pairs came from the European Cystic Fibrosis Twin and Sibling Study Cohort, a cohort that recruited patients from some 150 CF clinics across 14 European countries. Both zygosity and CFTR genotype were checked in-house, and zygosity was tested with multiplex PCR across nine short tandem repeat loci. Peripheral blood was sampled from each twin, and clinical parameters were recorded on the day of blood sampling. Phenol/chloroform extraction was used to isolate genomic DNA from peripheral blood cells, and the DNA was then kept in TE buffer at 4 degrees C. Following the manufacturer's instructions, the researchers used the immunoSEQ immune profiling system to amplify TCR beta CDR3 regions via multiplex PCR. An Illumina NextSeq system was used to carry out the sequencing. As for the authors' bioinformatics: The immunoSEQ Analyzer platform handled processing of the sequence data, and clonality was calculated by taking the square root of Simpson's index of productive rearrangements. Jensen-Shannon distance served as the measure of similarity in V and J usage, while OLGA was used to compute CDR3 generation probabilities. Shared CDR3 sequences were searched against the immuneACCESS database (August 2020) and VDJdb (December 2020). TCRdb holds this immuneACCESS table with in-frame rearrangements only. Some clones are missing; in checked studies, unresolved V genes explain under half, and the rest has no known cause. V and J calls and clone size come straight from that table; D and trimming were deduced from the DNA. The sample profile shows over 30,000 clones; roughly three fifths of them were found once. The top ten clonotypes cover around 0.73% of the sample.

Based on the germline V gene, the CDR1 and CDR2 sequences are SGHNT and YENEEA. From the cysteine up to the phenylalanine, the CDR3 has a length of 15 residues. Solely the CDR3 DNA is kept, with 45 bases framed from the first base. Trimmed from V: 8 bases; trimmed from J: 8 bases; junction bases lacking a gene match: 17. Recombination connected TRBV11-3 to TRBJ1-2, and TRBD1 matches 7 of the central bases. This clonotype originated in a girl between 5 and 17 years old with cystic fibrosis. Sequencing was performed on blood. The CDR3 reads CASGIPGQALGGYTF. The DNA sequence is given as TGTGCCAGCGGGATCCCCGGACAGGCCTTGGGAGGCTACACCTTC.